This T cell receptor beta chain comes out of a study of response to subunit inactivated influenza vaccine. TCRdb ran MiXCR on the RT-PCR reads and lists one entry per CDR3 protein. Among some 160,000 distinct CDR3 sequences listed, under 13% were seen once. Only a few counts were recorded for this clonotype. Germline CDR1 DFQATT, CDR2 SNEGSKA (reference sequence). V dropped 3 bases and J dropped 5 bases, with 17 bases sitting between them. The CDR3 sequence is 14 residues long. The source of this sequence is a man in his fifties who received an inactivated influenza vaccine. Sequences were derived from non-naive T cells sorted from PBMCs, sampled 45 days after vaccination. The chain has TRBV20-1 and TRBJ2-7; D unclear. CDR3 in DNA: TGCAGTGCTAGTGGCGTTCTGAGTCCCCACGAGCAGTACTTC. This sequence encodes CSASGVLSPHEQYF.